This TCR beta chain emerged from a study of blood T cell repertoires in COVID-19. About the study: Italy, Spain and the United States were the sources of the convalescent and acute COVID-19 samples. T cells, B-cell-depleted T cells, or PBMCs provided the cDNA or gDNA that served as material.

How the authors handled the data: From reference gene primer amplification, estimates of nucleated cell counts were derived. Some clones are missing from TCRdb's copy, which holds only in-frame ones; the method was immunoSEQ multiplex PCR. From that table come the V and J calls and clone size; the DNA was used to work out D and trimming. The table lists 50,000 to 55,000 clones, 80% to 90% of them singletons, with less than 3.5% in the top ten. CDR3 length equals 15 residues. Trimming removed 6 bases from V and 0 bases from J, with 13 bases in between. Germline loops: CDR1 KGHSH, CDR2 LQKENI. V and J are TRBV18 and TRBJ2-3, with D tentatively TRBD2 (5 bases). The sample was peripheral blood. The source is a man aged 80 or over with acute or convalescent COVID-19. The CDR3 region is CASSPLRGSTDTQYF. Here the CDR3 DNA reads TGTGCCAGCTCGCCCCTGCGCGGGAGCACAGATACGCAGTATTTT.